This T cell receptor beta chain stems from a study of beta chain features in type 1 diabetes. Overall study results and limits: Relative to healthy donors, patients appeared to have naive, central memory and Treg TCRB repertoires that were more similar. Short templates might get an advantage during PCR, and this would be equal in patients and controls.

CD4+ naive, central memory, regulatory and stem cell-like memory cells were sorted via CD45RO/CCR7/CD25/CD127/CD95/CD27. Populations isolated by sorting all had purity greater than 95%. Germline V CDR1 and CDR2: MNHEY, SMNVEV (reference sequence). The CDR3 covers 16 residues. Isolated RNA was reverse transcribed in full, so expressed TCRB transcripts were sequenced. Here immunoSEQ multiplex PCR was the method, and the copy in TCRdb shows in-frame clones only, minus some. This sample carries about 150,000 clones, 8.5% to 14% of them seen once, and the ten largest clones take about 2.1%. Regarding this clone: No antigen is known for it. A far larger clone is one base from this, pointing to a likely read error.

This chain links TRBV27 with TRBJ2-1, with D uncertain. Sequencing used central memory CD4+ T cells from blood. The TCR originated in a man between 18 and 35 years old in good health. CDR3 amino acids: CDSSFEPANSYNEQFF. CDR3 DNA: TGTGACAGCAGTTTTGAGCCAGCGAACTCCTACAATGAGCAGTTCTTC.